The 29 T cell receptor beta chains in this list originate from one sample, sequenced in a study of identical twins. TCRdb re-called the 5' RACE reads through MiXCR, storing one row per CDR3 protein. The sample shows 400,000 to 500,000 distinct CDR3 sequences, 15% to 20% of them seen only once. Sequenced: naive T cells sorted from blood. These receptor sequences come from a man aged 50 to 60 in good health.

This clonotype was seen a few times. The V and J genes are TRBV27 and TRBJ2-7, with D uncertain. Trimming pared 5 bases from V and 1 base from J, leaving 12 bases between. Per the germline V gene, CDR1 is MNHEY and CDR2 is SMNVEV (reference sequence). The CDR3 has 14 amino acids. CDR3 nucleotides: TGTGCCAGCAGTACAACGTCCTGGTCCTACGAGCAGTACTTC. It is translated as CASSTTSWSYEQYF.

In its sample, this clonotype was seen many times. The V call is TRBV7-9, the J call TRBJ1-1; the D gene is possibly TRBD1 (5 bases). The CDR3 loop spans 15 amino acids. Trimming removed 2 bases at V and 2 bases at J, with 12 bases between. Looked up from germline, CDR1 is SEHNR and CDR2 is FQNEAQ (reference sequence). The CDR3: CASSLYEGVNTEAFF. DNA for the CDR3: TGTGCCAGCAGCTTATACGAAGGGGTTAACACTGAAGCTTTCTTT.

This clonotype turned up a few times. The genes are TRBV20-1 and TRBJ2-1, with 8 bases fitting TRBD2. Germline CDR1 reads DFQATT; CDR2 reads SNEGSKA (reference sequence). The CDR3 totals 17 residues. The V segment lost 2 bases and the J segment 3 bases; nucleotides outside the gene matches: 12. The CDR3 DNA sequence: TGCAGTGCTAGACATGCGGAAGCGGGGGTCGTCTACAATGAGCAGTTCTTC. Protein sequence: CSARHAEAGVVYNEQFF.

The chain employs TRBV7-2 and TRBJ2-7, with TRBD1 matching over 8 bases. V dropped 7 bases and J dropped 2; count of bases not matched to a gene: 13. CDR3 length: 16 residues. Germline CDR1 and CDR2: SGHTA and FQGNSA. CDR3 loop: CASTPSAGQGAYEQYF. CDR3 nucleotides: TGTGCCAGCACCCCCTCGGCCGGACAGGGCGCCTACGAGCAGTACTTC.

The V and J genes are TRBV3-1 and TRBJ2-1, with 11 bases aligning to TRBD1. J was trimmed by 6 bases and V by 6 bases; bases with no gene match: 7. The CDR3 runs to 15 residues. Germline V gives CDR1 LGHDT, CDR2 YNNKEL (reference sequence). The CDR3 spells CASSQPGQGGNEQFF. CDR3 sequence (DNA): TGTGCCAGCAGTCAACCGGGACAGGGGGGCAATGAGCAGTTCTTC.

The chain links TRBV6-5 to TRBJ2-3; D remains ambiguous. Germline V gives CDR1 MNHEY, CDR2 SVGAGI. V was shortened by 0 bases and J by 1 base, with 8 bases between the two germline ends. The CDR3 has 15 amino acids. DNA for the CDR3: TGTGCCAGCAGTTACTCAGGTGGGGGCACAGATACGCAGTATTTT. Protein: CASSYSGGGTDTQYF.

CDR3 coding DNA: TGTGCCAGTAGTATTTCGTCCCTGGGGAACGAAAAACTGTTTTTT. Protein: CASSISSLGNEKLFF. The chain uses TRBV19 and TRBJ1-4; D gene ambiguous. V lost 3 bases, J lost 8 bases, and 16 bases lay in between. CDR1 is LNHDA, CDR2 SQIVND, per germline (reference sequence). The CDR3 length is 15 residues.

V usage is TRBV6-1 and J usage is TRBJ2-7, with D uncertain. The CDR3 is 14 residues long. In germline, CDR1 is MNHNS, CDR2 SASEGT. V dropped 4 bases and J dropped 3 bases, with 13 bases sitting between them. The CDR3 coding sequence is TGTGCCAGCAGTGTGCAGGTCTCCTACTACGAGCAGTACTTC. Translated: CASSVQVSYYEQYF.

This clonotype has more than one count but fewer than ten. The rearrangement links TRBV4-2 to TRBJ1-2; tentative D call: TRBD1 (5 bases). This CDR3 region has 15 residues. The V end lost 0 bases, the J end lost 0 bases, and 8 bases lay between the germline ends. CDR1 is LGHNA, CDR2 YNFKEQ, per germline. The CDR3 protein is CASSQDRGANYGYTF. The CDR3 DNA is TGTGCCAGCAGCCAAGATCGGGGGGCTAACTATGGCTACACCTTC.

V is TRBV27 and J is TRBJ2-1; D might be TRBD2 (5 bases). The V gene's germline CDR1 is MNHEY and CDR2 SMNVEV (reference sequence). The length of the CDR3 is 14 residues. Trimming took 3 bases from V and 6 from J, leaving 12 bases between them. CDR3 nucleotide sequence: TGTGCCAGCAGTTTCTCGAGGGTTTCCAATGAGCAGTTCTTC. It translates to CASSFSRVSNEQFF.

In its sample, this clonotype was seen many times. The chain recombines TRBV5-5 with TRBJ2-5; 7 bases are a match to TRBD1. CDR3 length equals 13 residues. Germline trimming cut 4 bases from V and 5 bases from J; bases unmatched to any gene: 5. CDR1 SGHKS and CDR2 YYEKEE come from the germline V gene (reference sequence). CDR3: CASSETGWETQYF. The CDR3 coding sequence is TGTGCCAGCAGCGAGACAGGGTGGGAGACCCAGTACTTC.

This clonotype was recorded a few times. The chain links TRBV3-1 to TRBJ2-1; D is possibly TRBD2 (6 bases). Germline assignment: CDR1 LGHDT and CDR2 YNNKEL (reference sequence). This CDR3 has 16 amino acids. Trimming removed 0 bases at V and 0 bases at J, with 9 bases between. This chain's CDR3 is CASSQDAGISYNEQFF. The CDR3 DNA sequence: TGTGCCAGCAGCCAAGACGCGGGAATCTCCTACAATGAGCAGTTCTTC.

The chain combines TRBV4-3 with TRBJ2-4; 15 positions agree with TRBD2. The germline gives CDR1 LGHNA, CDR2 YSLEER. The CDR3 runs 18 residues. V lost 1 base and J lost 8; bases outside the gene matches: 9. The CDR3 coding sequence is TGCGCCAGCAGCCAAGGCGCCGGGACTAGCGGGAGGCGAGACATTCAGTACTTC. Residues: CASSQGAGTSGRRDIQYF.

This clonotype was seen a few times. The genes are TRBV5-1 and TRBJ1-4; 7 bases fit TRBD1. The CDR3 extends over 16 amino acids. The germline V gene has CDR1 SGHRS and CDR2 YFSETQ. Losses at the gene ends were 4 bases for V and 0 bases for J; bases not matched to a gene: 6. The CDR3 protein is CASSRTGDATNEKLFF. DNA for the CDR3: TGCGCCAGCAGCAGAACAGGGGATGCAACTAATGAAAAACTGTTTTTT.

This clonotype was detected ten times or more. The chain recombines TRBV6-5 with TRBJ2-7; D unclear. V lost 2 bases and J 0 bases, leaving 8 bases between the germline ends. CDR1 and CDR2 from the germline V gene are MNHEY and SVGAGI. This CDR3 contains 14 residues. CDR3 sequence reads: CASSYNQVSYEQYF. Written as DNA, the CDR3 is TGTGCCAGCAGTTACAATCAGGTCTCCTACGAGCAGTACTTC.

This clonotype has a handful of counts. The V and J genes are TRBV6-4 and TRBJ2-1; D may be TRBD1 (5 bases). Germline CDR1 reads MRHNA; CDR2 reads SNTAGT. The CDR3 extends over 15 amino acids. Trimming took 5 bases from V and 0 from J, leaving 11 bases between them. The DNA for the CDR3 is TGTGCCAGCAGTAGGGGCGAAAGCTCCTACAATGAGCAGTTCTTC. The encoded protein is CASSRGESSYNEQFF.

This clonotype has a count of ten or more. The chain is built from TRBV4-2 and TRBJ2-2; TRBD2 matches at 8 bases. CDR1 and CDR2 (germline): LGHNA, YNFKEQ. J gave up 7 bases and V 4 bases, and 11 bases lay outside the gene matches. This CDR3 has 16 residues. This CDR3 is CASSLRGSGRVGELFF. CDR3 nucleotides: TGTGCCAGCAGCCTAAGAGGAAGCGGGAGAGTCGGGGAGCTGTTTTTT.

The rearrangement links TRBV7-2 to TRBJ2-5; D is uncertain. Germline lookup yields CDR1 SGHTA and CDR2 FQGNSA. The length of the CDR3 is 14 residues. The V end was cut by 0 bases, the J end by 5 bases, with 10 bases between. The CDR3 DNA reads TGTGCCAGCAGCTTAGCGGCAACTCGGGAGACCCAGTACTTC. This gives the protein CASSLAATRETQYF.

This clonotype was found many times. V usage is TRBV7-2 and J usage is TRBJ2-2, with unresolved D. Germline CDR1 SGHTA, CDR2 FQGNSA. V was clipped by 1 base and J by 8 bases, with 8 bases between them. The CDR3 spans 13 residues. CDR3 nucleotide sequence: TGTGCCAGCAGCTTAGGATATTCGGGGGAGCTGTTTTTT. Its protein is CASSLGYSGELFF. Full variable domain (remainder filled in from reference TRBV7-2 and TRBJ2-2): GAGVSQSPSNKVTEKGKDVELRCDPISGHTALYWYRQSLGQGLEFLIYFQGNSAPDKSGLPSDRFSAERTGGSVSTLTIQRTQQEDSAVYLCASSLGYSGELFFGEGSRLTVL.

The chain combines TRBV7-2 with TRBJ2-5; possibly TRBD1 or TRBD2 for D (6 bases each). Germline V gene lookup returns CDR1 SGHTA and CDR2 FQGNSA. V gave up 1 base and J gave up 5 bases, with 14 bases separating them. The CDR3 totals 15 residues. Here the CDR3 reads CASSLDGGRRETQYF. CDR3 DNA sequence: TGTGCCAGCAGCTTAGATGGGGGGCGGCGGGAGACCCAGTACTTC.

This clonotype was picked up a small number of times. The V gene is TRBV5-1, the J gene TRBJ2-1; 11 bases agree with TRBD2. There are 15 residues in the CDR3. The V and J ends lost 4 bases and 3 bases, in that order; junction bases with no gene match: 3. Germline V CDR1 and CDR2: SGHRS, YFSETQ. This CDR3 is CASSTGLADYNEQFF. CDR3 in DNA: TGCGCCAGCAGCACGGGACTAGCGGACTACAATGAGCAGTTCTTC.

For the CDR3, the DNA is TGTGCCAGCGGCGGGGTCGAAGCTTTCTTT. This gives the protein CASGGVEAFF. The chain has TRBV6-5 and TRBJ1-1; no reliable D call. V shed 8 bases and J shed 8 bases, with 9 bases lying between them. This CDR3 is built from 10 residues. CDR1 is MNHEY and CDR2 is SVGAGI in the germline V gene.

This clonotype was detected a few times. The genes are TRBV28 and TRBJ2-5, with D uncertain. The germline gives CDR1 MDHEN, CDR2 SYDVKM. Trimming took 10 bases from V and 0 from J, leaving 12 bases between them. The CDR3 is 13 amino acids. The CDR3 region is CAIKSTDQETQYF. In DNA form, the CDR3 reads TGTGCCATCAAAAGCACCGACCAAGAGACCCAGTACTTC.

Only a few counts were recorded for this clonotype. The chain recombines TRBV20-1 with TRBJ2-7; TRBD1 aligns across 10 bases. The V and J ends lost 0 bases and 3 bases, in that order; junction bases with no gene match: 5. Germline-derived CDR1 and CDR2 are DFQATT and SNEGSKA (reference sequence). The CDR3 spans 15 residues. This chain's CDR3 is CSAREPGQGIYEQYF. CDR3 sequence (DNA): TGCAGTGCTAGAGAACCGGGACAGGGGATCTACGAGCAGTACTTC.

The V call is TRBV7-8, the J call TRBJ1-2, with D hard to call. This CDR3 comprises 13 residues. Germline loops: CDR1 SGHVS, CDR2 FQNEAQ. V dropped 3 bases and J dropped 4 bases, with 9 bases sitting between them. The CDR3 DNA reads TGTGCCAGCAGCTTGACGCTACTCTATGGCTACACCTTC. Translating gives CASSLTLLYGYTF.

This clonotype has a count of ten or more. The chain carries TRBV20-1 and TRBJ2-3; unclear D gene. V lost 1 base and J 4 bases, leaving 12 bases between the germline ends. Germline CDR1 is DFQATT and CDR2 is SNEGSKA (reference sequence). The CDR3 has 14 amino acids. The CDR3 nucleotides are TGCAGTGCTAGAGGGGGAACCTTCGCAGATACGCAGTATTTT. Its protein product is CSARGGTFADTQYF.

The rearrangement joins TRBV10-3 to TRBJ2-2, with D uncertain. The CDR3 is made up of 15 amino acids. The ends were cut back, 7 bases at V and 0 bases at J, with 12 bases in the middle. Germline V gene data show CDR1 as ENHRY and CDR2 as SYGVKD. CDR3 sequence reads: CAIKGSPANTGELFF. CDR3 nucleotide sequence: TGTGCCATCAAGGGTTCTCCCGCGAACACCGGGGAGCTGTTTTTT.

Worth noting for this clonotype: At one end the junction does not follow the germline gene, possibly because of a read error. This chain connects TRBV20-1 to TRBJ1-5, with D possibly matching TRBD1 (5 bases). Looked up from germline, CDR1 is DFQATT and CDR2 is SNEGSKA (reference sequence). The length of the CDR3 is 13 residues. CDR3: CNARDRIHQPQHF. The DNA for the CDR3 is TGCAATGCTAGAGACAGAATACATCAGCCCCAGCATTTT.

In its sample, this clonotype was seen a few times. CDR3 sequence reads: CASSGGAGVDRTTDTQYF. The CDR3 region has the DNA TGTGCCAGCAGCGGAGGGGCGGGAGTTGATCGGACCACAGATACGCAGTATTTT. The rearrangement links TRBV9 to TRBJ2-3; 7 nucleotides align to TRBD2. Germline lookup yields CDR1 SGDLS and CDR2 YYNGEE. The ends lost 3 bases at V and 2 bases at J; junction bases unmatched: 15. This CDR3 spans 18 amino acids. Combining the CDR3 with reference TRBV9 and TRBJ2-3 gives the whole variable domain DSGVTQTPKHLITATGQRVTLRCSPRSGDLSVYWYQQSLDQGLQFLIQYYNGEERAKGNILERFSAQQFPDLHSELNLSSLELGDSALYFCASSGGAGVDRTTDTQYFGPGTRLTVL.